The present T cell receptor beta chain was sequenced within a study of blood T cell repertoires in COVID-19. Study-level information: Sites in the United States, Italy and Spain provided acute and convalescent COVID-19 samples. T cells, B-cell-depleted T cells, or PBMCs supplied cDNA or gDNA.

J gave up 6 bases and V 7 bases, and 16 bases lay outside the gene matches. The CDR3 consists of 15 residues. CDR1 and CDR2 from the germline V gene are SGHRS and YFSETQ. In the original analysis: How many nucleated cells were present was estimated from reference gene primer amplification. Sequencing used immunoSEQ multiplex PCR; TCRdb keeps in-frame clones, though not all of them. That table furnishes V, J and clone size, whereas the DNA furnished D and trimming. This sample has under 150,000 clones, with roughly nine tenths found just once. This clone was recorded only once. Sequenced material: peripheral blood. J is TRBJ2-7 and V is TRBV5-1, with 7 bases identical to TRBD1. The sequence was collected from a human donor with active COVID-19. The donor label of this sample is uncertain. CDR3 in DNA: TGCGCCAGCGCTACAGGGGTGAAGTTTTCTAGCGAGCAGTACTTC. It codes for CASATGVKFSSEQYF.